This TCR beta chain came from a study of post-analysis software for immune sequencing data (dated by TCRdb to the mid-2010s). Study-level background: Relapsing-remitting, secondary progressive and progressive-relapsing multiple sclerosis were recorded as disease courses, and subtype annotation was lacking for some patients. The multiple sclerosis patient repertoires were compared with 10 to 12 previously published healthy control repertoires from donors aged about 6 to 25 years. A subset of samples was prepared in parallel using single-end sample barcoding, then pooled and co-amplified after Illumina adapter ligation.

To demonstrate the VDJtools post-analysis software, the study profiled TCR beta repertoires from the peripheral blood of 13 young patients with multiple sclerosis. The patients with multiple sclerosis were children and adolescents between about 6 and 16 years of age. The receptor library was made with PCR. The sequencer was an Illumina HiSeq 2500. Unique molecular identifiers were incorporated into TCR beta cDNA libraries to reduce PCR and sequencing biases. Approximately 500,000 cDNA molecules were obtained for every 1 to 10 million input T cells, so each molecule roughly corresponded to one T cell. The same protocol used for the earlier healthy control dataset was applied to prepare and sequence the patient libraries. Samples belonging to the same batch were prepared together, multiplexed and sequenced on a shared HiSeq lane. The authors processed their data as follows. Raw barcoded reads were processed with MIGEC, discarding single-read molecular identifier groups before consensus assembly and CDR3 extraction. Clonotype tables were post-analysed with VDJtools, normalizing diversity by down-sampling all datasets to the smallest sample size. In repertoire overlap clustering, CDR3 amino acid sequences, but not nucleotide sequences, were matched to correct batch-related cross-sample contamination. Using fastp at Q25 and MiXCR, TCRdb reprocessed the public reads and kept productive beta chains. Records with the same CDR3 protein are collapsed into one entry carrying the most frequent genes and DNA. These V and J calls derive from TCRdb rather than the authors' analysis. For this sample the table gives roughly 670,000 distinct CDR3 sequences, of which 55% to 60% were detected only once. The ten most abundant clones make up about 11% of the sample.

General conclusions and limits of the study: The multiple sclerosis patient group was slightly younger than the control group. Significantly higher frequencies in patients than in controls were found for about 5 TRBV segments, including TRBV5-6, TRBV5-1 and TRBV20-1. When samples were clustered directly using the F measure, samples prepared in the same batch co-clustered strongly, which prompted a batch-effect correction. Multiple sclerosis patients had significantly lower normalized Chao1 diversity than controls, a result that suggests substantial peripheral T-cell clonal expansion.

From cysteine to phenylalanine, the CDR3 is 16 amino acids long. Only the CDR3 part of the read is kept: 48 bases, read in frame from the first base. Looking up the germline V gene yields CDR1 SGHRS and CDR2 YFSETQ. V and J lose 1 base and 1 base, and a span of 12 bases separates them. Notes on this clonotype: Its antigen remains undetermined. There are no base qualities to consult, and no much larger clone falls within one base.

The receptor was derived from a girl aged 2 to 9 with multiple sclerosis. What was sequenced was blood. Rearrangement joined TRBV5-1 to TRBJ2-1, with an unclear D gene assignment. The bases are TGCGCCAGCAGCTTGCAAGCTGAGAGTTCCTACAATGAGCAGTTCTTC. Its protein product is CASSLQAESSYNEQFF.